Following are 6 T cell receptor beta chains from one sample sequenced in a study of T-cell reconstitution after alpha-beta-depleted transplantation in children. For TCRbeta, the library was prepared with unique molecular identifiers. TCRdb reprocessed the PCR reads via MiXCR and lists one record per CDR3 protein. The repertoire holds around 100,000 distinct CDR3 sequences, approximately 10% seen once, with roughly a third in the top ten. Sample: PBMCs, taken before TCRalphabeta/CD19-depleted stem cell transplant. These receptors all stem from a boy between 2 and 10 years old with acute lymphoblastic leukemia, due to receive a stem cell transplant.

The chain has TRBV6-1 and TRBJ1-5; D is unclear. This CDR3 has 16 residues. Germline V lookup: CDR1 MNHNS, CDR2 SASEGT. Trimming shortened V by 3 bases and J by 0 bases, and 12 bases separated the two germline ends. The CDR3 loop reads CASSDNKGYSNQPQHF. CDR3 DNA sequence: TGTGCCAGCAGTGATAATAAGGGATATAGCAATCAGCCCCAGCATTTT.

This sequence joins TRBV15 and TRBJ2-7, with 11 nucleotides matching TRBD1. V shed 3 bases and J 2 bases; nucleotides not matched to a gene: 3. Per the germline V gene, CDR1 is LNHNV and CDR2 is YYDKDF (reference sequence). This CDR3 comprises 15 residues. The CDR3 sequence: CATSRGQGGAYEQYF. The CDR3 bases are TGTGCCACCAGCAGGGGACAGGGGGGGGCCTACGAGCAGTACTTC.

There are a few counts of this clonotype. The chain has TRBV7-2 and TRBJ2-7, with D perhaps matching TRBD1 or TRBD2 (5 bases each). The V end was cut by 9 bases, the J end by 6 bases, with 15 bases between. The germline gives CDR1 SGHTA, CDR2 FQGNSA. This CDR3 spans 12 amino acids. CDR3 in DNA: TGTGCCAGTGCGGGCAGGGTAGGCGAGCAGTACTTC. It yields the protein CASAGRVGEQYF. The whole variable domain, filled in from reference TRBV7-2 and TRBJ2-7, reads GAGVSQSPSNKVTEKGKDVELRCDPISGHTALYWYRQSLGQGLEFLIYFQGNSAPDKSGLPSDRFSAERTGGSVSTLTIQRTQQEDSAVYLCASAGRVGEQYFGPGTRLTVT.

The CDR3 DNA sequence: TGCGCCAGCAGCCAAGATGGGACAGGGATGAACACCGGGGAGCTGTTTTTT. Protein: CASSQDGTGMNTGELFF. This chain uses TRBV4-3 with TRBJ2-2; 9 positions match TRBD1. The CDR3 covers 17 residues. Per germline, CDR1 LGHNA and CDR2 YSLEER. Unmatched junction bases numbered 3, after V lost 0 bases and J lost 1 base.

This chain links TRBV12-3 or TRBV12-4 with TRBJ2-6, with D unresolved. V was shortened by 6 bases and J by 4 bases, with 7 bases between the two germline ends. The CDR3 covers 13 residues. The CDR3 coding sequence is TGTGCCAGCAGCGCGACCGGGGCCAACGTCCTGACTTTC. It encodes CASSATGANVLTF.

This clonotype was counted many times. This sequence joins TRBV5-1 and TRBJ2-3; D gene ambiguous. In germline, CDR1 is SGHRS, CDR2 YFSETQ. V was trimmed by 0 bases and J by 4 bases, leaving 12 bases between them. This CDR3 has 15 residues. CDR3 region: CASSLAELVADTQYF. CDR3 nucleotides: TGCGCCAGCAGCTTGGCCGAGTTAGTGGCAGATACGCAGTATTTT. The full variable domain, rest sourced from reference TRBV5-1 and TRBJ2-3, is KAGVTQTPRYLIKTRGQQVTLSCSPISGHRSVSWYQQTPGQGLQFLFEYFSETQRNKGNFPGRFSGRQFSNSRSEMNVSTLELGDSALYLCASSLAELVADTQYFGPGTRLTVL.